This T cell receptor (beta chain) stems from a study of T cell repertoires in cytomegalovirus infection. About the study: Recently identified HLA-C-restricted and well-studied HLA-B-restricted CMV epitopes were used. CMV infection together with matching HLA type was indicated by public TCR beta signatures. Findings of the study overall: There were carriers of CMV plus the relevant HLA, and cumulative public TCR beta family frequency identified them. Within the response measured ex vivo, HLA-C-restricted CMV-specific TCR beta clonotypes were dominant.

V dropped 3 bases and J dropped 5; count of bases not matched to a gene: 8. CDR1 MDHEN and CDR2 SYDVKM come from the germline V gene. This CDR3 has 16 residues. Each CDR3 protein is one row after TCRdb ran MiXCR on the reads. The sample shows about 920,000 distinct CDR3 sequences, 25% to 40% of them seen only once. This clonotype came up a few times. Its antigen is still unknown. The TCR comes from a human donor in good health (CMV status not recorded). Some clones in this sample may be carry-over from other donors' samples. This material consisted of cultured CD8+ T cells from PBMCs, taken from culture after CMV antigen stimulation. This sequence joins TRBV28 and TRBJ1-2; 11 bases map to TRBD1. The CDR3, as DNA: TGTGCCAGCAGTTTCCGAGCGGGACAGGGGGAGTATGGCTACACCTTC. Translating gives CASSFRAGQGEYGYTF.